One TCR beta chain is described in this entry. Its antigen is unidentified. Following RNA extraction, reverse transcription yielded cDNA that acted as the sequencing template. Sequencing was performed with immunoSEQ multiplex PCR; in TCRdb, only in-frame clones are kept and a portion is missing. The table includes 100,000 to 130,000 clones, 55% to 70% detected once. The sample comes from a study of CD8+ T cells in alopecia areata. Study results and caveats: Clarity of TCR sharing across patients fell short of that in mice, possibly HLA-related. Clonality in lesional scalp, especially alopecia totalis/universalis, exceeded that of normal scalp.

The junction had 2 bases not matched to a gene; V was cut back by 6 bases and J by 8 bases. Looked up from germline, CDR1 is SGDLS and CDR2 is YYNGEE. The CDR3 runs 12 residues. As part of sample collection, lesional scalp punch biopsies and peripheral blood were taken from alopecia areata patients. Both CD4+ and CD8+ T cells were separated by sorting PBMCs. This rearrangement joins TRBV9 to TRBJ1-3; 10 nucleotides match TRBD1. The sequence derives from a human donor with alopecia areata. Input material: NKG2D-low CD8+ T cells sorted from blood. CDR3 DNA: TGTGCCAGCAAAGGGACAGGGGACACCATATATTTT. This encodes CASKGTGDTIYF.